This T cell receptor (beta chain) stems from a study of glioma-infiltrating T cells. TCR alpha and beta CDR3 regions were amplified from RNA using iRepertoire nested multiplex PCR. Input was roughly 100-450 ng of tissue mRNA or PBMC total RNA. MiXCR, run by TCRdb on the multiplex PCR reads, gives a single entry per CDR3 protein. The sample carries about 130,000 distinct CDR3 sequences, under 30% recorded once. Notes on this clonotype: A much bigger clone sits one base away, suggesting this may be a read error.

The germline gives CDR1 SGHDN, CDR2 FVKESK. The CDR3 loop spans 14 amino acids. Trimming took 4 bases from V and 5 from J, leaving 13 bases between them. The sequence was collected from a human donor with low-grade glioma or glioblastoma, undergoing nonglioma brain surgery, or in good health (not recorded which). Sequenced material: glioma tissue, nonneoplastic brain tissue, or PBMCs (not recorded which). The gene calls are TRBV14 and TRBJ2-3; D not resolved. CDR3 DNA sequence: TGTGCCAGCAGCCTAGGTGGGTTCGAAGATACGCAGTATTTT. It yields the protein CASSLGGFEDTQYF.